This TCR beta chain was retrieved from a study of tumor-infiltrating lymphocytes in primary liver carcinoma. Extraction of RNA together with DNA used about 17-31 mg of unsorted bulk tissue. Tumor samples each held over 80% viable tumor cells. Germline V gene sequence: CDR1 SGHAT, CDR2 FQDESV (reference sequence). This CDR3 region has 15 residues. Starting material of about 0.45 ug total RNA yielded TCR beta cDNA via a constant-region primer. Construction of TCR beta libraries relied on three successive nested multiplex PCR rounds employing slightly modified ARM-PCR. Primers for the first two PCR rounds were TRBV1-TRBV30 forward primers and a C-beta reverse primer (approximately 10 cycles per round). TCRdb re-derived calls from the multiplex PCR reads in MiXCR, one entry per CDR3 protein. The sample shows roughly 78,000 distinct CDR3 sequences, 70% to 75% of them seen only once. A note on this clonotype: At one boundary the junction diverges from the germline segment, which might be a read error.

The source material was liver tumor tissue from sampling region 4. Subset defined: tumor region T4, right-lateral pole. The receptor's source is a woman aged 55-70 years with primary liver carcinoma and hepatitis B virus infection. The J gene is TRBJ2-7, the V gene TRBV11-1; possible D gene TRBD1, 5 bases. The CDR3 sequence is CACSWGRTRTYEQYF. The CDR3, as DNA: TGTGCCTGCAGCTGGGGCAGGACAAGGACCTACGAGCAGTACTTC.